This is a list of T cell receptor beta chains from one sample in a study of identical twins. One entry per CDR3 protein, called by TCRdb with MiXCR from the 5' RACE reads. Of a few hundred thousand distinct CDR3 sequences detected, nearly 15% appear once; the ten largest clones hold 0.44%. These data also formed part of another study, on yellow fever vaccine responses in identical twins.

Sequencing was done on a sample of CD4+ T cells sorted from blood. All receptors derive from a woman aged 18-29 years in good health. CDR3s include the opening cysteine and the closing phenylalanine or tryptophan. A D gene is named only where the DNA matches it firmly. For some rows the clone size is stated as once, few or many, or as a class when expanded; others skip it.

J: TRBJ1-2
V: TRBV12-3/TRBV12-4
size: few
D: NA
CDR3: CASSLFGGPGYGYTF
DNA: TGTGCCAGCAGTTTATTTGGAGGCCCTGGCTATGGCTACACCTTC

J: TRBJ2-3
V: TRBV2
size: NA
D: TRBD1
CDR3: CASSYGTGSTDTQYF
DNA: TGTGCCAGCAGCTACGGGACAGGGAGCACAGATACGCAGTATTTT

J: TRBJ2-2
V: TRBV28
size: few
D: NA
CDR3: CASSLLGLGERGANTGELFF
DNA: TGTGCCAGCAGTTTACTGGGCTTAGGGGAAAGAGGCGCGAACACCGGGGAGCTGTTTTTT

J: TRBJ2-3
V: TRBV6-5
size: few
D: NA
CDR3: CASSYSLGTDTQYF
DNA: TGTGCCAGCAGTTACTCGCTCGGCACAGATACGCAGTATTTT

J: TRBJ2-2
V: TRBV28
size: NA
D: NA
CDR3: CASSRSGAGNTGELFF
DNA: TGTGCCAGCAGCCGGTCGGGGGCAGGGAACACCGGGGAGCTGTTTTTT

J: TRBJ2-1
V: TRBV11-2
size: NA
D: TRBD2
CDR3: CASSATSVTEQFF
DNA: TGTGCCAGCAGCGCGACTAGCGTAACGGAGCAGTTCTTC

J: TRBJ1-2
V: TRBV15
size: NA
D: TRBD1
CDR3: CATSRTGPYGYTF
DNA: TGTGCCACCAGCCGGACAGGGCCGTATGGCTACACCTTC

J: TRBJ2-3
V: TRBV7-6
size: NA
D: TRBD2
CDR3: CASSRTSGRPASPTDTQYF
DNA: TGTGCCAGCAGCCGGACTAGCGGGAGGCCAGCGTCCCCCACAGATACGCAGTATTTT

J: TRBJ2-2
V: TRBV10-3
size: NA
D: NA
CDR3: CAISIYTGELFF
DNA: TGTGCCATCAGTATCTACACCGGGGAGCTGTTTTTT

J: TRBJ2-1
V: TRBV20-1
size: few
D: NA
CDR3: CSAVGVGSYNEQFF
DNA: TGCAGTGCTGTGGGGGTAGGCTCCTACAATGAGCAGTTCTTC

J: TRBJ2-2
V: TRBV5-1
size: few
D: TRBD1
CDR3: CASSLVQGANTGELFF
DNA: TGCGCCAGCAGCTTGGTGCAGGGGGCGAACACCGGGGAGCTGTTTTTT

J: TRBJ2-1
V: TRBV7-9
size: NA
D: TRBD2
CDR3: CASSQEGLGSREQFF
DNA: TGTGCCAGCAGCCAAGAGGGACTAGGAAGTCGGGAGCAGTTCTTC

J: TRBJ1-6
V: TRBV27
size: NA
D: NA
CDR3: CASSFLSGASPLHF
DNA: TGTGCCAGCAGTTTTTTGTCAGGGGCTTCACCCCTCCACTTT

J: TRBJ2-2
V: TRBV7-6
size: NA
D: NA
CDR3: CASSPNSASGELFF
DNA: TGTGCCAGCAGCCCGAACTCAGCTTCCGGGGAGCTGTTTTTT

J: TRBJ2-1
V: TRBV7-2
size: NA
D: TRBD2
CDR3: CASSQTSGRLNEQFF
DNA: TGTGCCAGCAGCCAGACTAGCGGGAGGCTCAATGAGCAGTTCTTC

J: TRBJ2-5
V: TRBV14
size: few
D: NA
CDR3: CASSPWSGRQDRVETQYF
DNA: TGTGCCAGCAGCCCCTGGAGCGGCCGACAGGATAGAGTAGAGACCCAGTACTTC

J: TRBJ2-7
V: TRBV7-9
size: NA
D: NA
CDR3: CASSFALVSEGAYEQYF
DNA: TGTGCCAGCAGCTTTGCGCTTGTCAGCGAAGGTGCCTACGAGCAGTACTTC

J: TRBJ1-6
V: TRBV4-1
size: few
D: TRBD1
CDR3: CASSLPTDRVASPLHF
DNA: TGCGCCAGCAGCCTTCCTACCGACAGGGTTGCTTCACCCCTCCACTTT

J: TRBJ2-7
V: TRBV7-9
size: NA
D: NA
CDR3: CASSLASWGNGGEQYF
DNA: TGTGCCAGCAGCTTAGCGTCTTGGGGGAACGGAGGAGAGCAGTACTTC

J: TRBJ2-5
V: TRBV11-2
size: NA
D: TRBD1
CDR3: CASSTGTGGSSIQETQYF
DNA: TGTGCCAGCAGCACGGGGACAGGGGGCTCATCCATCCAAGAGACCCAGTACTTC

J: TRBJ1-1
V: TRBV28
size: NA
D: NA
CDR3: CASVAGGASGTEAFF
DNA: TGTGCCAGCGTTGCAGGAGGAGCGTCAGGCACTGAAGCTTTCTTT

J: TRBJ2-3
V: TRBV5-1
size: NA
D: NA
CDR3: CASSPLGPSGTDTQYF
DNA: TGCGCCAGCAGCCCACTGGGGCCCTCTGGCACAGATACGCAGTATTTT

J: TRBJ1-2
V: TRBV19
size: NA
D: NA
CDR3: CASSITGLSNYGYTF
DNA: TGTGCCAGTAGTATTACCGGGCTTTCCAACTATGGCTACACCTTC

J: TRBJ2-5
V: TRBV6-1
size: NA
D: NA
CDR3: CASSSTGSIAVYQETQYF
DNA: TGTGCCAGCAGCTCCACGGGATCCATAGCGGTGTACCAAGAGACCCAGTACTTC

J: TRBJ2-7
V: TRBV6-5
size: few
D: TRBD1
CDR3: CASSYSGQGNEQYF
DNA: TGTGCCAGCAGTTACTCGGGACAGGGCAACGAGCAGTACTTC

J: TRBJ1-4
V: TRBV7-9
size: NA
D: NA
CDR3: CASSAGTQLNEKLFF
DNA: TGTGCCAGCAGCGCCGGGACACAACTTAATGAAAAACTGTTTTTT

J: TRBJ2-1
V: TRBV7-2
size: NA
D: NA
CDR3: CASSLGPDPHYNEQFF
DNA: TGTGCCAGCAGCTTAGGGCCGGATCCGCACTACAATGAGCAGTTCTTC

J: TRBJ2-1
V: TRBV29-1
size: NA
D: TRBD2
CDR3: CSVDLSGRGSSYNEQFF
DNA: TGCAGCGTTGATCTTTCCGGTCGCGGGAGCTCCTACAATGAGCAGTTCTTC

J: TRBJ2-3
V: TRBV7-9
size: NA
D: TRBD2
CDR3: CASSLLASGGPRDTQYF
DNA: TGTGCCAGCAGCTTATTGGCTAGCGGGGGCCCCCGGGATACGCAGTATTTT

J: TRBJ2-7
V: TRBV6-5
size: NA
D: TRBD2
CDR3: CASSYSGLAWTYEQYF
DNA: TGTGCCAGCAGTTACTCCGGACTAGCGTGGACCTACGAGCAGTACTTC

J: TRBJ1-3
V: TRBV12-3/TRBV12-4
size: NA
D: TRBD1
CDR3: CASRPGQGDGNTIYF
DNA: TGTGCCAGCAGACCGGGACAGGGGGACGGAAACACCATATATTTT

J: TRBJ2-7
V: TRBV7-9
size: NA
D: TRBD1
CDR3: CASSPRTGHEQYF
DNA: TGTGCCAGCAGCCCTAGGACAGGGCACGAGCAGTACTTC

J: TRBJ2-5
V: TRBV24-1
size: few
D: TRBD1
CDR3: CATSDIGQAGETQYF
DNA: TGTGCCACCAGTGATATTGGACAGGCGGGAGAGACCCAGTACTTC

J: TRBJ2-1
V: TRBV20-1
size: many
D: TRBD2
CDR3: CSAGTRRSYNEQFF
DNA: TGCAGTGCTGGGACTAGACGTTCCTACAATGAGCAGTTCTTC